These 18 T cell receptor beta chains share one sample of origin, sequenced in a study of T cells in Graves' hyperthyroidism and ophthalmopathy. Authors of the study amplified TCR beta CDR3 regions from RNA transcripts. HTBI primers were employed in a first-round RT-PCR of the TCR CDR3. TCRdb called the multiplex PCR reads again in MiXCR, with one record for every CDR3 protein. The sample shows some 570,000 distinct CDR3 sequences, approximately 17% of them seen only once. The sequencing input was blood. The source is a woman younger than 30 with Graves' ophthalmopathy.

The chain is built from TRBV19 and TRBJ1-1; D is uncertain. The CDR3 is 11 amino acids. The germline V gene encodes CDR1 LNHDA and CDR2 SQIVND (reference sequence). Trimming removed 5 bases from V and 8 bases from J, with 9 bases in between. The CDR3 DNA is TGTGCCAGTAGTGCTCGGGTGGAAGCTTTCTTT. Residues: CASSARVEAFF.

This clonotype was seen ten or more times. The rearrangement uses TRBV11-1 and TRBJ2-1, with unresolved D. CDR1 is SGHAT and CDR2 is FQDESV in the germline V gene (reference sequence). Trimming removed 5 bases from V and 6 bases from J, with 8 bases in between. The CDR3 runs to 12 residues. This CDR3 is CASSQQSNEQFF. CDR3 nucleotide sequence: TGTGCCAGCAGCCAACAATCCAATGAGCAGTTCTTC.

This clonotype was recorded a few times. The chain combines TRBV19 with TRBJ1-1; possible D gene TRBD1, 6 bases. V was pared by 7 bases and J by 2 bases, with 20 bases between. The CDR3 has 16 amino acids. Germline V gene data show CDR1 as LNHDA and CDR2 as SQIVND (reference sequence). The CDR3 nucleotides are TGTGCCAGTACCGACACGAGGGGGGAGGCAAACACTGAAGCTTTCTTT. Translating gives CASTDTRGEANTEAFF.

A few counts support this clonotype. The chain couples TRBV18 to TRBJ2-6; 10 positions agree with TRBD1. CDR3 length: 17 residues. Germline CDR1 reads KGHSH; CDR2 reads LQKENI. J was trimmed by 3 bases and V by 3 bases; bases with no gene match: 5. The CDR3 coding sequence is TGTGCCAGCTCACCCCTGACAGGGGGCAGTGGGGCCAACGTCCTGACTTTC. Translating it yields CASSPLTGGSGANVLTF.

Of note for this clonotype: The germline gene is not matched at one end of the junction; a read error may be the cause. The J gene is TRBJ1-3, the V gene TRBV18; D perhaps matches TRBD1 (6 bases). The CDR3 has 15 amino acids. Germline V gene sequence: CDR1 KGHSH, CDR2 LQKENI. CDR3 bases: TGTGCCAGCTCACCAGGACAGAATCTAAGAAACATCATATATTTT. Protein sequence: CASSPGQNLRNIIYF.

This clonotype was counted between two and nine times. This rearrangement joins TRBV19 to TRBJ2-1; 15 bases fit TRBD2. The CDR3 runs to 18 residues. The V gene end was trimmed by 7 bases and the J gene end by 6 bases; junction bases not matched to a gene: 13. Germline V gives CDR1 LNHDA, CDR2 SQIVND (reference sequence). CDR3 residues: CASNHGLAGGLRVNEQFF. The CDR3 DNA follows: TGTGCCAGTAACCATGGACTAGCGGGAGGGCTTCGGGTCAATGAGCAGTTCTTC. Full variable domain (rest looked up from reference TRBV19 and TRBJ2-1): DGGITQSPKYLFRKEGQNVTLSCEQNLNHDAMYWYRQDPGQGLRLIYYSQIVNDFQKGDIAEGYSVSREKKESFPLTVTSAQKNPTAFYLCASNHGLAGGLRVNEQFFGPGTRLTVL.

This clonotype was counted at least ten times. The gene calls are TRBV28 and TRBJ1-2; no firm D call. V was cut by 5 bases and J by 2 bases, with 12 bases left in between. In germline, CDR1 is MDHEN, CDR2 SYDVKM. This CDR3 is 14 amino acids long. This chain's CDR3 is CASSPLRRNYGYTF. The DNA of the CDR3 is TGTGCCAGCAGTCCCCTAAGACGGAACTATGGCTACACCTTC.

In DNA form, the CDR3 reads TGTGCCAGCAGCGTAGGAAATTCTAGAACAGATACGCAGTATTTT. Encoded protein: CASSVGNSRTDTQYF. The gene calls are TRBV9 and TRBJ2-3, with D uncertain. In germline, CDR1 is SGDLS, CDR2 YYNGEE. V was shortened by 0 bases and J by 3 bases, with 11 bases between the two germline ends. The CDR3 has 15 residues.

This clonotype was counted between two and nine times. The chain uses TRBV7-8 and TRBJ2-7; no clear D gene. Trimming pared 2 bases from V and 4 bases from J, leaving 9 bases between. Germline-derived CDR1 and CDR2 are SGHVS and FQNEAQ. CDR3 length equals 13 residues. The CDR3 protein is CASSLPVGYEQYF. In DNA form, the CDR3 reads TGTGCCAGCAGCTTACCGGTGGGATACGAGCAGTACTTC.

This clonotype came up many times. The gene calls are TRBV28 and TRBJ2-7; 7 positions match TRBD1. Losses at the gene ends were 3 bases for V and 3 bases for J; bases not matched to a gene: 11. The germline gives CDR1 MDHEN, CDR2 SYDVKM. The CDR3 has 16 amino acids. The CDR3 region has the DNA TGTGCCAGCAGTTTCCTCTCGGACAGGCTGGGCTACGAGCAGTACTTC. It is translated as CASSFLSDRLGYEQYF.

This clonotype was detected many times. This chain links TRBV11-2 with TRBJ2-3, with 8 bases identical to TRBD2. Germline lookup yields CDR1 SGHAT and CDR2 FQNNGV. V lost 2 bases to trimming and J lost 0 bases; unmatched junction nucleotides: 4. The CDR3 spans 16 residues. The chain's CDR3 is CASSLLAGLSTDTQYF. The CDR3 region has the DNA TGTGCCAGCAGCTTATTAGCGGGGCTTAGCACAGATACGCAGTATTTT.

Of note for this clonotype: A single base separates this from a much larger clone, so it may be a read error. The chain carries TRBV9 and TRBJ2-1, with D maybe TRBD1 (5 bases). In germline, CDR1 is SGDLS, CDR2 YYNGEE. The CDR3 covers 14 residues. V was shortened by 5 bases and J by 2 bases, with 11 bases between the two germline ends. The CDR3 is CASSDRGTYNEQFF. CDR3 in DNA: TGTGCCAGCAGTGATAGGGGAACCTACAATGAGCAGTTCTTC.

This clonotype has at least ten counts. At one of its ends the junction is not consistent with the germline gene, which may arise from a read error. The chain carries TRBV5-1 and TRBJ1-1; a weak D match, TRBD1 (6 bases). CDR1 SGHRS and CDR2 YFSETQ come from the germline V gene. The CDR3 is 15 amino acids. CDR3 amino acids: CASSLGGTMNTEAFF. CDR3 coding DNA: TGTGCCAGCAGTCTTGGAGGGACAATGAACACTGAAGCTTTCTTT.

The genes are TRBV19 and TRBJ1-2; unclear D gene. Germline V gene sequence: CDR1 LNHDA, CDR2 SQIVND (reference sequence). Trimming removed 5 bases at V and 1 base at J, with 8 bases between. The CDR3 contains 13 residues. The CDR3 protein is CASSHSLNYGYTF. The CDR3 coding sequence is TGTGCCAGTAGTCACAGCCTTAACTATGGCTACACCTTC.

The chain couples TRBV6-2 or TRBV6-3 to TRBJ2-1, with TRBD2 matching 11 bases. V lost 2 bases and J lost 5; bases outside the gene matches: 5. The CDR3 sequence is 16 residues long. Germline V lookup: CDR1 MNHEY, CDR2 SVGEGT. CDR3: CASSYPGLAGNNEQFF. The DNA for the CDR3 is TGTGCCAGCAGTTACCCTGGACTAGCGGGTAACAATGAGCAGTTCTTC.

This chain links TRBV19 with TRBJ2-5; D is unclear. The CDR3 is 13 amino acids. The germline V gene encodes CDR1 LNHDA and CDR2 SQIVND (reference sequence). Trimming stripped 5 bases from V and 5 bases from J, with 12 bases between. The CDR3 loop is CASSPRTRETQYF. The DNA of the CDR3 is TGTGCCAGTAGTCCACGGACCCGGGAGACCCAGTACTTC.

This clonotype was detected ten times or more. CDR3 amino acids: CAISVDSSNTGELFF. CDR3 coding DNA: TGTGCCATCAGTGTGGACTCATCGAACACCGGGGAGCTGTTTTTT. V usage is TRBV10-3 and J usage is TRBJ2-2, with D possibly matching TRBD2 (5 bases). CDR3 length: 15 residues. The germline V gene encodes CDR1 ENHRY and CDR2 SYGVKD. V lost 4 bases and J lost 0, with 9 bases in between.

This rearrangement joins TRBV5-1 to TRBJ2-6; TRBD1 might be the D (5 bases). Germline CDR1 and CDR2: SGHRS and YFSETQ. V was shortened by 2 bases and J by 1 base, with 7 bases between the two germline ends. The CDR3 consists of 15 residues. The CDR3 region is CASSFRVSGANVLTF. CDR3 DNA sequence: TGCGCCAGCAGCTTCAGGGTATCTGGGGCCAACGTCCTGACTTTC.